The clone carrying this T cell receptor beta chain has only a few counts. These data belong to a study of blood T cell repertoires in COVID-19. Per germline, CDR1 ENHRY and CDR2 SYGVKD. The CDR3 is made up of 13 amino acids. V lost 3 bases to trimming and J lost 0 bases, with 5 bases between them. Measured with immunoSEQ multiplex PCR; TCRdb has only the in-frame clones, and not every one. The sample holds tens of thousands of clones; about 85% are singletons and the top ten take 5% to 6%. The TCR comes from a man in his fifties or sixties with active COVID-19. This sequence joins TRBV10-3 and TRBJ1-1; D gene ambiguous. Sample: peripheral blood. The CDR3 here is CAISDGVNTEAFF. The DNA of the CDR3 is TGTGCCATCAGTGATGGAGTGAACACTGAAGCTTTCTTT.